The next 23 T cell receptor beta chains were all read from a single sample in a study of blood T cell repertoires in COVID-19. Measured with immunoSEQ multiplex PCR; TCRdb has only the in-frame clones, and not every one. The sample contains about 170,000 clones, about 80% of which appear only once. Sequenced material: peripheral blood. Receptors were obtained from a woman older than 75 with acute or convalescent COVID-19.

The chain carries TRBV5-1 and TRBJ2-1; the match to TRBD1 covers 7 bases. With 3 bases clipped from V and 9 bases from J, the junction kept 12 bases outside the gene matches. The CDR3 runs 15 residues. Germline assignment: CDR1 SGHRS and CDR2 YFSETQ. The CDR3 sequence: CASSYPGTADGEQFF. CDR3 coding DNA: TGCGCCAGCAGCTACCCCGGGACAGCCGACGGTGAGCAGTTCTTC.

V usage is TRBV7-9 and J usage is TRBJ2-3; weak D call: TRBD1 (6 bases). Trimming pared 1 base from V and 2 bases from J, leaving 16 bases between. CDR3 length: 17 amino acids. Germline V gene sequence: CDR1 SEHNR, CDR2 FQNEAQ (reference sequence). The CDR3 region is CASSLVEVQGLTDTQYF. CDR3 DNA: TGTGCCAGCAGCTTAGTAGAGGTACAGGGCCTCACAGATACGCAGTATTTT.

V is TRBV18 and J is TRBJ1-5; possible D gene TRBD1, 5 bases. V lost 3 bases and J 1 base, leaving 10 bases between the germline ends. The CDR3 runs to 15 residues. Germline lookup yields CDR1 KGHSH and CDR2 LQKENI. The DNA for the CDR3 is TGTGCCAGCTCACCCACAGGTGAAAGCAATCAGCCCCAGCATTTT. Translating it yields CASSPTGESNQPQHF.

This clone came up once. This chain connects TRBV18 to TRBJ1-5; 7 bases match TRBD1. V lost 4 bases and J lost 2; bases outside the gene matches: 5. The germline V gene encodes CDR1 KGHSH and CDR2 LQKENI. The CDR3 sequence is 15 residues long. This CDR3 is CASSQTGSGNQPQHF. DNA of the CDR3: TGTGCCAGCTCACAGACAGGGTCTGGCAATCAGCCCCAGCATTTT. The full variable domain, completed using reference TRBV18 and TRBJ1-5, is NAGVMQNPRHLVRRRGQEARLRCSPMKGHSHVYWYRQLPEEGLKFMVYLQKENIIDESGMPKERFSAEFPKEGPSILRIQQVVRGDSAAYFCASSQTGSGNQPQHFGDGTRLSIL.

This clone was detected only a few times. V usage is TRBV19 and J usage is TRBJ2-3, with D possibly TRBD1 on 6 matching bases. This CDR3 has 16 amino acids. Germline lookup yields CDR1 LNHDA and CDR2 SQIVND (reference sequence). V lost 1 base to trimming and J lost 1 base, with 12 bases between them. CDR3 amino acids: CASSIGPGAGTDTQYF. In DNA, the CDR3 is TGTGCCAGTAGTATAGGGCCAGGGGCGGGCACAGATACGCAGTATTTT. Combining the CDR3 with reference TRBV19 and TRBJ2-3 gives the whole variable domain DGGITQSPKYLFRKEGQNVTLSCEQNLNHDAMYWYRQDPGQGLRLIYYSQIVNDFQKGDIAEGYSVSREKKESFPLTVTSAQKNPTAFYLCASSIGPGAGTDTQYFGPGTRLTVL.

The rearrangement links TRBV12-3 or TRBV12-4 to TRBJ2-3; D uncertain. Deletions cut 6 bases from V and 3 bases from J, with 4 bases between. This CDR3 spans 11 amino acids. The CDR3 loop reads CASRYTDTQYF. CDR3 in DNA: TGTGCCAGCAGATATACAGATACGCAGTATTTT.

In DNA form, the CDR3 reads TGCGCCAGCAGCCAAGTTTGGCAGGGGCGAAATCAGCCCCAGCATTTT. It translates to CASSQVWQGRNQPQHF. The chain recombines TRBV4-3 with TRBJ1-5, with D possibly being TRBD1 (6 bases). The ends were cut back, 1 base at V and 4 bases at J, with 14 bases in the middle. Looked up from germline, CDR1 is LGHNA and CDR2 is YSLEER. The CDR3 consists of 16 residues.

The chain links TRBV6-5 to TRBJ1-2; 7 bases are a match to TRBD1. J gave up 8 bases and V 2 bases, and 2 bases lay outside the gene matches. CDR1 MNHEY and CDR2 SVGAGI come from the germline V gene. The CDR3 consists of 12 residues. Written as DNA, the CDR3 is TGTGCCAGCAGTTACCAGGGGGTAGGCTACACCTTC. This sequence encodes CASSYQGVGYTF.

The CDR3 loop reads CASRAHSTGLNTF. CDR3 DNA sequence: TGCGCCAGCAGGGCCCATTCGACAGGGTTAAACACCTTC. The chain links TRBV4-1 to TRBJ1-2; 7 bases match TRBD1. This CDR3 has 13 amino acids. From germline, CDR1 is MGHRA and CDR2 YSYEKL. V trimming: 6 bases; J trimming: 12 bases; junction bases outside the gene matches: 13.

This sequence joins TRBV7-9 and TRBJ2-7, with D tentatively TRBD1 (6 bases). Germline CDR1 is SEHNR and CDR2 is FQNEAQ (reference sequence). There are 11 residues in the CDR3. V was clipped by 5 bases and J by 6 bases, with 8 bases between them. In DNA form, the CDR3 reads TGTGCCAGCAGCCTACAGGGCGAGCAGTACTTC. Its protein product is CASSLQGEQYF.

Written as DNA, the CDR3 is TGTGCCAGCAGCCCAGGGACAGGGGGCGGCCAGCCCCAGCATTTT. This translates into CASSPGTGGGQPQHF. V is TRBV7-2 and J is TRBJ1-5; 12 positions match TRBD1. This CDR3 is 15 amino acids long. V gave up 5 bases and J gave up 7 bases; unmatched junction bases: 6. Looked up from germline, CDR1 is SGHTA and CDR2 is FQGNSA.

V is TRBV4-3 and J is TRBJ2-7; TRBD2 agrees at 7 bases. From germline, CDR1 is LGHNA and CDR2 YSLEER. Losses at the gene ends were 0 bases for V and 7 bases for J; bases not matched to a gene: 9. The CDR3 consists of 15 residues. The CDR3 DNA is TGCGCCAGCAGCCAAGATTGGCGGGAGTCTAGGGAGCAGTACTTC. This gives the protein CASSQDWRESREQYF.

This chain joins TRBV2 and TRBJ2-7, with TRBD1 matching 7 bases. CDR3 size: 14 residues. Germline CDR1 is SNHLY and CDR2 is FYNNEI. The J segment lost 0 bases and the V segment lost 6 bases, leaving 5 bases of the junction unmatched. CDR3 bases: TGTGCCAGCAGCCAAAGACAGGGCTCCTACGAGCAGTACTTC. Protein product: CASSQRQGSYEQYF.

This chain connects TRBV28 to TRBJ1-4, with TRBD1 matching 8 bases. The CDR3 loop spans 14 amino acids. V lost 6 bases to trimming and J lost 7 bases; unmatched junction nucleotides: 7. Germline V gene data show CDR1 as MDHEN and CDR2 as SYDVKM. Here the CDR3 reads CASRDRGRSEKLFF. In DNA form, the CDR3 reads TGTGCCAGCAGAGACAGGGGACGGAGTGAAAAACTGTTTTTT.

V and J are TRBV3-1 (or the pseudogene TRBV3-2) and TRBJ2-5; TRBD2 aligns across 10 bases. CDR1 LGHDT and CDR2 YNNKEL come from the germline V gene (reference sequence). Losses at the gene ends were 4 bases for V and 5 bases for J; bases not matched to a gene: 13. This CDR3 comprises 17 residues. The CDR3 DNA is TGTGCCAGCAGCCCTCTGGGTAGCGGGGGGCTGGGGGAGACCCAGTACTTC. This encodes CASSPLGSGGLGETQYF.

V is TRBV27 and J is TRBJ2-1, with 7 bases that match TRBD2. With V trimmed by 7 bases and J by 4 bases, 13 bases remained unmatched. From germline, CDR1 is MNHEY and CDR2 SMNVEV (reference sequence). This CDR3 has 16 amino acids. DNA for the CDR3: TGTGCCAGCAAATCGCTGAGGCGGGGGTCGTACAATGAGCAGTTCTTC. It yields the protein CASKSLRRGSYNEQFF.

The rearrangement links TRBV6-5 to TRBJ2-3; the D is unclear. Germline V gives CDR1 MNHEY, CDR2 SVGAGI. The CDR3 is 12 residues long. V lost 5 bases and J 5 bases, leaving 8 bases between the germline ends. The CDR3 loop is CASSHFGDTQYF. CDR3 DNA: TGTGCCAGCAGTCACTTCGGAGATACGCAGTATTTT.

J is TRBJ2-3 and V is TRBV5-1, with D tentatively TRBD2 (6 bases). Germline CDR1 is SGHRS and CDR2 is YFSETQ. The CDR3 consists of 13 residues. The ends were cut back, 4 bases at V and 4 bases at J, with 10 bases in the middle. This chain's CDR3 is CASSAGLPDTQYF. CDR3 nucleotide sequence: TGCGCCAGCAGCGCGGGGCTGCCAGATACGCAGTATTTT.

The V call is TRBV5-6, the J call TRBJ2-3; D not resolved. CDR3 length: 13 residues. Trimming stripped 3 bases from V and 2 bases from J, with 7 bases between. In germline, CDR1 is SGHDT, CDR2 YYEEEE. In DNA form, the CDR3 reads TGTGCCAGCAGCTCTTACTACACAGATACGCAGTATTTT. It is translated as CASSSYYTDTQYF.

This clone was seen a few times. The rearrangement links TRBV12-3 or TRBV12-4 to TRBJ1-2, with 8 bases that match TRBD1. Trimming at V came to 4 bases and at J to 8 bases, leaving 6 bases not matched to a gene. The CDR3 runs 13 residues. As DNA, the CDR3 is TGTGCCAGCAGTTCCGGGACAGGCAGGGGCTACACCTTC. The encoded protein is CASSSGTGRGYTF.

This rearrangement joins TRBV19 to TRBJ2-2, with D tentatively TRBD1 (5 bases). This CDR3 spans 13 amino acids. CDR1 and CDR2 from the germline V gene are LNHDA and SQIVND (reference sequence). V was shortened by 1 base and J by 8 bases, with 8 bases between the two germline ends. The CDR3 loop reads CASSIGGAGELFF. CDR3 DNA: TGTGCCAGTAGTATAGGGGGCGCGGGGGAGCTGTTTTTT.

The chain is built from TRBV27 and TRBJ2-1; 11 bases line up with TRBD2. This CDR3 contains 17 residues. Germline assignment: CDR1 MNHEY and CDR2 SMNVEV (reference sequence). With 4 bases clipped from V and 0 bases from J, the junction kept 5 bases outside the gene matches. The CDR3 sequence: CASSSVLAGASYNEQFF. As DNA, the CDR3 is TGTGCCAGCAGTTCCGTACTAGCGGGGGCCTCCTACAATGAGCAGTTCTTC.

The rearrangement joins TRBV5-6 to TRBJ2-3, with D unclear. The CDR3 runs 13 residues. The V gene lost 4 bases and the J gene lost 2 bases, with 8 bases spanning the gap. The germline V gene has CDR1 SGHDT and CDR2 YYEEEE. CDR3 sequence reads: CASSLTFTDTQYF. DNA for the CDR3: TGTGCCAGCAGCCTAACTTTCACAGATACGCAGTATTTT.